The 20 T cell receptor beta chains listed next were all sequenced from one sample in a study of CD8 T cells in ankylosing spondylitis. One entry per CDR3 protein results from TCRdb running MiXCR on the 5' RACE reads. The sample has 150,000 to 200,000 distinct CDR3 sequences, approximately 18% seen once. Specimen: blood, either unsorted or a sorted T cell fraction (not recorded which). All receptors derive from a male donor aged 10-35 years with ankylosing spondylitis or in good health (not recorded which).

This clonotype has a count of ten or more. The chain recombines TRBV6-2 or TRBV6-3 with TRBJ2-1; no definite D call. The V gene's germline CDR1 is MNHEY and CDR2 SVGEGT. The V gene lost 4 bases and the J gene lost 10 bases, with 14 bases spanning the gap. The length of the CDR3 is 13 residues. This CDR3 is CASSSPSSWEQFF. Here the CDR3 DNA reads TGTGCCAGCAGTTCCCCTTCTTCCTGGGAGCAGTTCTTC.

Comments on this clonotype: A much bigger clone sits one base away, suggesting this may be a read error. This CDR3 is CAISDGQATQEIQYF. The DNA for the CDR3 is TGTGCCATCAGTGACGGACAGGCTACCCAAGAGATCCAGTACTTC. The chain has TRBV10-3 and TRBJ2-5; 7 bases agree with TRBD1. This CDR3 is built from 15 residues. Germline loops: CDR1 ENHRY, CDR2 SYGVKD.

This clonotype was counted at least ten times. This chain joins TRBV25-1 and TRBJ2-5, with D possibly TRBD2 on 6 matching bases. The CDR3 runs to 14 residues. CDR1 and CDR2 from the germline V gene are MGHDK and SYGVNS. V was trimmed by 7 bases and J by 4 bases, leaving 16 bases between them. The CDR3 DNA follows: TGTGCCAGCAATTCCAGGGAGGTACGAGAGACCCAGTACTTC. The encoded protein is CASNSREVRETQYF.

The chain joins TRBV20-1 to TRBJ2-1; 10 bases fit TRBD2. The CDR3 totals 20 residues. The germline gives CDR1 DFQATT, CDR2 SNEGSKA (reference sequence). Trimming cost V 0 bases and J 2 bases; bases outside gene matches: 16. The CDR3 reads CSARDIAGGPPGITYNEQFF. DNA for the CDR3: TGCAGTGCTAGAGATATAGCGGGAGGCCCACCTGGGATTACCTACAATGAGCAGTTCTTC.

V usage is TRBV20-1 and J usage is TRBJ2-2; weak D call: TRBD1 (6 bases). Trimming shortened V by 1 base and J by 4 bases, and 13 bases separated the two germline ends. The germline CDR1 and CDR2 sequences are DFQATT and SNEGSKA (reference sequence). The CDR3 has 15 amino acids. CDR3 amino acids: CSARAPGQPTGELFF. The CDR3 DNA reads TGCAGTGCTAGAGCCCCAGGACAGCCCACCGGGGAGCTGTTTTTT.

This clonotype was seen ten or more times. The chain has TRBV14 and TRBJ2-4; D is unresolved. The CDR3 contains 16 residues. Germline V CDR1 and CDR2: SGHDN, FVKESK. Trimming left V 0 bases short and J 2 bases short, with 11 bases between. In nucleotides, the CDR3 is TGTGCCAGCAGCCAAGACTTGAACAGCCCCAAAAACATTCAGTACTTC. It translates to CASSQDLNSPKNIQYF.

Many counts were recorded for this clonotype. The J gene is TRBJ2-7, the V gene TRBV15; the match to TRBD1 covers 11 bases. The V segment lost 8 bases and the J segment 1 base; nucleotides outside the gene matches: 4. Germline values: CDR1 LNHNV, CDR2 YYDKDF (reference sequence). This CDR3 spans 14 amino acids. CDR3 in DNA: TGTGCCACCCAACGGGACAGGGGGTCCTACGAGCAGTACTTC. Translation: CATQRDRGSYEQYF.

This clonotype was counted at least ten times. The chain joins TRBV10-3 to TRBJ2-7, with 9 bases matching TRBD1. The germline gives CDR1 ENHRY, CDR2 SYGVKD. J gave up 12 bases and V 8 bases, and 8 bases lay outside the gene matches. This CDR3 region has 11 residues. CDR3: CAIGGTGNPYV. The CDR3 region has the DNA TGTGCCATCGGTGGGACAGGGAATCCGTACGTC.

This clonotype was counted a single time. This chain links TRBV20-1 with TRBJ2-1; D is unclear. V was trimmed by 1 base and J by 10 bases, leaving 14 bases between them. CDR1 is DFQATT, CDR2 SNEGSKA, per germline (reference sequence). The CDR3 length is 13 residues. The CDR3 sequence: CSARGLGVNEQFF. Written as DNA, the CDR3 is TGCAGTGCTAGAGGGCTTGGAGTTAACGAGCAGTTCTTC.

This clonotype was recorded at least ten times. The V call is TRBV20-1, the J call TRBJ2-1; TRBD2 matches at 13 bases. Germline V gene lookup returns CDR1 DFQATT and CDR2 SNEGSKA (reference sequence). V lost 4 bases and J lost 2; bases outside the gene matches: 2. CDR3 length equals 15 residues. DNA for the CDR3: TGCAGTGCTAAACTAGCGGGAGGGCCCTACAATGAGCAGTTCTTC. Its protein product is CSAKLAGGPYNEQFF.

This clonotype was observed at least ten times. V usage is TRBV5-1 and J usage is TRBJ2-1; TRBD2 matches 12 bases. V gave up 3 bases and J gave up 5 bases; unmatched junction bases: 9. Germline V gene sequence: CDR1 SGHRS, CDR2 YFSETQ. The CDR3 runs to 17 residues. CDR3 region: CASSYRASGRVNNEQFF. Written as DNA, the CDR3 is TGCGCCAGCAGCTACCGGGCTAGCGGGAGGGTCAACAATGAGCAGTTCTTC. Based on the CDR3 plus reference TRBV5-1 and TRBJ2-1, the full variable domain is KAGVTQTPRYLIKTRGQQVTLSCSPISGHRSVSWYQQTPGQGLQFLFEYFSETQRNKGNFPGRFSGRQFSNSRSEMNVSTLELGDSALYLCASSYRASGRVNNEQFFGPGTRLTVL.

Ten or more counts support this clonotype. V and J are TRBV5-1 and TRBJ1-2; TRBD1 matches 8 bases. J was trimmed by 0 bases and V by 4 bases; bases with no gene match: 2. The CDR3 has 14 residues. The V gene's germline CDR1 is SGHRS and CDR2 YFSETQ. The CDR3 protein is CASSRDRTNYGYTF. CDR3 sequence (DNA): TGCGCCAGCAGCCGGGACAGGACTAACTATGGCTACACCTTC.

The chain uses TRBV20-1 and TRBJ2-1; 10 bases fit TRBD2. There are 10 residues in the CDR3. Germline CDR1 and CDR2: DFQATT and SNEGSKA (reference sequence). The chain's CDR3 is CRGLAHEQFF. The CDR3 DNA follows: TGCAGGGGACTAGCGCATGAGCAGTTCTTC.

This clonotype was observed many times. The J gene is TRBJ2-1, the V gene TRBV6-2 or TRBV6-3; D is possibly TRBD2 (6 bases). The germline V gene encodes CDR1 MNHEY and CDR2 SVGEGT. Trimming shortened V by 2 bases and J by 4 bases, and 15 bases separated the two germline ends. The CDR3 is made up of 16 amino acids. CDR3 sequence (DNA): TGTGCCAGCAGTTACGGGGGGTCTGGGGGATACAATGAGCAGTTCTTC. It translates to CASSYGGSGGYNEQFF.

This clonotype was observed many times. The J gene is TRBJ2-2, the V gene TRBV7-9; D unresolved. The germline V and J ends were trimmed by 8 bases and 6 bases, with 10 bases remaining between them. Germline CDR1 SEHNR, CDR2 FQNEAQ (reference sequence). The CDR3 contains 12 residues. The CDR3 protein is CASPPHAGELFF. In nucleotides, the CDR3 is TGTGCCAGCCCACCCCACGCCGGGGAGCTGTTTTTT.

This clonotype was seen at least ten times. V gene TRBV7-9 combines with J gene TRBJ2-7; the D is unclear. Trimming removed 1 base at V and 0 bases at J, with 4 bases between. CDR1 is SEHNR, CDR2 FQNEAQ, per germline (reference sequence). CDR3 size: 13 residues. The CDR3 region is CASSLDASYEQYF. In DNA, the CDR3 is TGTGCCAGCAGCTTAGACGCCTCCTACGAGCAGTACTTC.

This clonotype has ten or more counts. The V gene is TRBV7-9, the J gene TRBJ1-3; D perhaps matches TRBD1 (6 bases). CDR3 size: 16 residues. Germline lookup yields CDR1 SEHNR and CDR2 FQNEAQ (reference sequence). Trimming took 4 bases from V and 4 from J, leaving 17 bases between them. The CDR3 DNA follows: TGTGCCAGCAGCTCCGGGGGGCAGGGCGCGGGAAACACCATATATTTT. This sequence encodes CASSSGGQGAGNTIYF.

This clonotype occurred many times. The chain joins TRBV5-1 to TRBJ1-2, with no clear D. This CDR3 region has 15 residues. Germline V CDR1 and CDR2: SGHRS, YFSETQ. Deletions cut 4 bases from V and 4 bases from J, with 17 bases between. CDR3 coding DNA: TGCGCCAGCAGCCCAAAGGATCGGGGAAGCTATGGCTACACCTTC. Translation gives CASSPKDRGSYGYTF. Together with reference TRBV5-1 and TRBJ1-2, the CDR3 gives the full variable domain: KAGVTQTPRYLIKTRGQQVTLSCSPISGHRSVSWYQQTPGQGLQFLFEYFSETQRNKGNFPGRFSGRQFSNSRSEMNVSTLELGDSALYLCASSPKDRGSYGYTFGSGTRLTVV.

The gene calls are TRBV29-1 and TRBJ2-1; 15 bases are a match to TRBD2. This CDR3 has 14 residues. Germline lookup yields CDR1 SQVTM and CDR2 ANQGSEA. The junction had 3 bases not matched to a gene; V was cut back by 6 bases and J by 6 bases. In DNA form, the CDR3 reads TGCAGCGTCGGACTAGCGGGAGGGAGCAATGAGCAGTTCTTC. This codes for CSVGLAGGSNEQFF.

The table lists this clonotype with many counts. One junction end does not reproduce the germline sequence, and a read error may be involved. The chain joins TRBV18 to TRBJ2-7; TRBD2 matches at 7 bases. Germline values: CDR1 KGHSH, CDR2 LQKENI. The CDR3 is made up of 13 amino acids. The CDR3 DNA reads TGTGCCAGCTCACCCGAACCCCCTGGGACTATCTCCTTC. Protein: CASSPEPPGTISF. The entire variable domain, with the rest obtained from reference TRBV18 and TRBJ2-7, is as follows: NAGVMQNPRHLVRRRGQEARLRCSPMKGHSHVYWYRQLPEEGLKFMVYLQKENIIDESGMPKERFSAEFPKEGPSILRIQQVVRGDSAAYFCASSPEPPGTISFGPGTRLTVT.